Below, 21 T cell receptor beta chains from the same sample are listed, as sequenced in a study of Ad26.COV2.S vaccination and SARS-CoV-2 variants. Sequencing was performed with immunoSEQ multiplex PCR; in TCRdb, only in-frame clones are kept and a portion is missing. The data show some 400,000 clones, approximately 90% seen once. Treatment in this sample: about 20 received Ad26.COV2.S at low or high dose, single or two shots; about 5 received placebo; per-sample allocation not given. Day 63 after the first injection of vaccine or placebo was the sampling time. Sequenced here: peripheral blood, sampled in a trial of Ad26.COV2.S vaccine versus placebo. The receptors shown here come from a person between 18 and 65 years old who received the Ad26.COV2.S COVID-19 vaccine or a placebo.

This chain links TRBV3-1 (or the pseudogene TRBV3-2) with TRBJ1-1; D ambiguous. CDR1 and CDR2 (germline): LGHDT, YNNKEL (reference sequence). Trimming removed 4 bases at V and 6 bases at J, with 12 bases between. The length of the CDR3 is 13 residues. The CDR3 loop is CASSPGRVAEAFF. Written as DNA, the CDR3 is TGTGCCAGCAGCCCTGGGAGGGTGGCTGAAGCTTTCTTT.

This sequence joins TRBV14 and TRBJ1-2; a possible D gene is TRBD1 (6 bases). V was shortened by 3 bases and J by 3 bases, with 8 bases between the two germline ends. Germline V CDR1 and CDR2: SGHDN, FVKESK. There are 13 residues in the CDR3. The DNA of the CDR3 is TGTGCCAGCAGCCAGGACAGTTACTATGGCTACACCTTC. Its protein is CASSQDSYYGYTF.

Here the CDR3 reads CASSLALGEGTGEQYF. CDR3 DNA: TGTGCCAGCAGCTTAGCGCTTGGCGAGGGAACGGGCGAGCAGTACTTC. This chain uses TRBV7-2 with TRBJ2-7; D might be TRBD2 (5 bases). Trimming removed 0 bases from V and 6 bases from J, with 18 bases in between. The CDR3 runs to 16 residues. Germline V gene sequence: CDR1 SGHTA, CDR2 FQGNSA.

The genes are TRBV7-9 and TRBJ2-7; no reliable D call. Germline V gene sequence: CDR1 SEHNR, CDR2 FQNEAQ (reference sequence). Trimming left V 0 bases short and J 2 bases short, with 8 bases between. The CDR3 is 14 amino acids. CDR3 region: CASSLAAFPYEQYF. The CDR3 nucleotides read TGTGCCAGCAGCTTAGCGGCCTTTCCCTACGAGCAGTACTTC.

The chain uses TRBV6-4 and TRBJ2-1; D uncertain. The CDR3 is 13 amino acids. CDR1 MRHNA and CDR2 SNTAGT come from the germline V gene. The V end lost 8 bases, the J end lost 6 bases, and 14 bases lay between the germline ends. CDR3 region: CASVLRCLNEQFF. The CDR3 DNA is TGTGCCAGCGTGTTGAGATGCCTCAATGAGCAGTTCTTC.

V gene TRBV3-1 (or the pseudogene TRBV3-2) combines with J gene TRBJ2-2, with D tentatively TRBD1 (6 bases). Germline-derived CDR1 and CDR2 are LGHDT and YNNKEL (reference sequence). Trimming removed 5 bases from V and 6 bases from J, with 13 bases in between. The CDR3 runs to 14 residues. In DNA, the CDR3 is TGTGCCAGCAGCTATATACAGGGTCCCGGGGAGCTGTTTTTT. The encoded protein is CASSYIQGPGELFF.

The chain joins TRBV7-9 to TRBJ1-1; tentative D call: TRBD1 (6 bases). The CDR3 totals 14 residues. Per the germline V gene, CDR1 is SEHNR and CDR2 is FQNEAQ (reference sequence). Trimming took off 8 bases at V and 4 bases at J, with 17 bases between the two ends. CDR3 residues: CASGPRGRSTEAFF. CDR3 nucleotides: TGTGCCAGCGGACCCCGGGGGCGGAGCACTGAAGCTTTCTTT.

The V call is TRBV21-1, the J call TRBJ2-7. TRBV21-1 is shown as a pseudogene. CDR3 length: 14 residues. CDR3: CASSKDPAAREQYF. DNA of the CDR3: TGTGCCAGCAGCAAAGACCCAGCAGCTCGGGAGCAGTACTTC.

The chain combines TRBV3-1 (or the pseudogene TRBV3-2) with TRBJ1-5; unclear D gene. CDR1 LGHDT and CDR2 YNNKEL come from the germline V gene (reference sequence). There are 14 residues in the CDR3. Trimming pared 8 bases from V and 0 bases from J, leaving 11 bases between. The CDR3 DNA reads as TGTGCCAGCGGAGGAGGGAGTAGCAATCAGCCCCAGCATTTT. Its translation is CASGGGSSNQPQHF.

V is TRBV5-5 and J is TRBJ1-1; a weak D match, TRBD1 (5 bases). CDR1 is SGHKS, CDR2 YYEKEE, per germline (reference sequence). The CDR3 is 13 amino acids. Trimming removed 6 bases at V and 0 bases at J, with 9 bases between. The CDR3 sequence: CASTGTVNTEAFF. The CDR3 DNA sequence: TGTGCCAGCACCGGGACGGTGAACACTGAAGCTTTCTTT.

In this sample, this clone turned up a few times. The chain recombines TRBV27 with TRBJ1-6; unclear D gene. The CDR3 is made up of 12 amino acids. V was shortened by 2 bases and J by 14 bases, with 10 bases between the two germline ends. Germline CDR1 and CDR2: MNHEY and SMNVEV (reference sequence). The CDR3 loop is CASSLLGRALHF. In nucleotides, the CDR3 is TGTGCCAGCAGTTTACTCGGCCGGGCCCTCCACTTT.

J is TRBJ1-3 and V is TRBV28, with D possibly TRBD1 on 6 matching bases. Germline CDR1 reads MDHEN; CDR2 reads SYDVKM. There are 16 residues in the CDR3. V lost 6 bases, J lost 4 bases, and 19 bases lay in between. The CDR3 here is CASSPTQGTPGNTIYF. The CDR3 DNA sequence: TGTGCCAGCAGCCCCACCCAAGGGACACCGGGAAACACCATATATTTT.

This chain links TRBV2 with TRBJ1-2, with 8 bases fitting TRBD1. Germline V gives CDR1 SNHLY, CDR2 FYNNEI. The CDR3 spans 13 residues. The junction had 8 bases not matched to a gene; V was cut back by 6 bases and J by 8 bases. The CDR3 protein is CASSVDRGYGYTF. The CDR3 DNA sequence: TGTGCCAGCAGCGTCGACAGGGGATACGGCTACACCTTC. Complete variable domain (other parts from reference TRBV2 and TRBJ1-2): EPEVTQTPSHQVTQMGQEVILRCVPISNHLYFYWYRQILGQKVEFLVSFYNNEISEKSEIFDDQFSVERPDGSNFTLKIRSTKLEDSAMYFCASSVDRGYGYTFGSGTRLTVV.

The genes are TRBV7-7 and TRBJ1-5, with a tentative D call TRBD1 (5 bases). V lost 1 base and J 7 bases, leaving 23 bases between the germline ends. Germline V gene sequence: CDR1 SSHAT, CDR2 FNYEAQ (reference sequence). This CDR3 is 18 amino acids long. The CDR3 nucleotides are TGTGCCAGCAGCTTAGTGATCGGGGCGTCGGGGGTGGGACAGCCCCAGCATTTT. Translating it yields CASSLVIGASGVGQPQHF.

This chain links TRBV29-1 with TRBJ2-1; 11 bases agree with TRBD1. Trimming cost V 1 base and J 8 bases; bases outside gene matches: 10. CDR1 and CDR2 (germline): SQVTM, ANQGSEA. The CDR3 sequence is 16 residues long. DNA for the CDR3: TGCAGCGTTGAAGGGGAGGGGGACAGGGGGTATGATGAGCAGTTCTTC. Encoded protein: CSVEGEGDRGYDEQFF.

The chain joins TRBV12-3 or TRBV12-4 to TRBJ2-2; D gene unclear. With 5 bases removed from V and 6 bases from J, the gap between germline ends came to 7 bases. The CDR3 extends over 12 amino acids. The CDR3 DNA reads as TGTGCCAGCAGTCCCTTTTCCGGGGAGCTGTTTTTT. This sequence encodes CASSPFSGELFF.

In its sample, this clone was seen a few times. Different DNA sequences within this sample yield the same CDR3. This chain uses TRBV27 with TRBJ1-5; TRBD1 might be the D (5 bases). The CDR3 covers 13 residues. Germline CDR1 and CDR2: MNHEY and SMNVEV (reference sequence). V lost 1 base, J lost 4 bases, and 5 bases lay in between. The CDR3 bases are TGTGCCAGCAGTTTATGGGGGAATCAGCCCCAGCATTTT. Protein sequence: CASSLWGNQPQHF.

The chain has TRBV5-4 and TRBJ2-1, with 10 nucleotides matching TRBD1. Germline V gene sequence: CDR1 SGHNT, CDR2 YYREEE (reference sequence). Trimming at V came to 1 base and at J to 9 bases, leaving 7 bases not matched to a gene. This CDR3 is built from 15 residues. The CDR3 is CASSLPRDRGAEQFF. For the CDR3, the DNA is TGTGCCAGCAGCTTGCCCCGGGACAGGGGAGCTGAGCAGTTCTTC. Using reference TRBV5-4 and TRBJ2-1 for the parts outside the CDR3, the full variable domain is ETGVTQSPTHLIKTRGQQVTLRCSSQSGHNTVSWYQQALGQGPQFIFQYYREEENGRGNFPPRFSGLQFPNYSSELNVNALELDDSALYLCASSLPRDRGAEQFFGPGTRLTVL.

J is TRBJ2-2 and V is TRBV19; D gene unclear. Deletions cut 10 bases from V and 4 bases from J, with 13 bases between. CDR1 is LNHDA and CDR2 is SQIVND in the germline V gene (reference sequence). The CDR3 runs 13 residues. CDR3 coding DNA: TGTGCCATTTCGGTTTGGAGCACCGGGGAGCTGTTTTTT. Protein: CAISVWSTGELFF.

J is TRBJ1-6 and V is TRBV11-2; the D gene is possibly TRBD1 (6 bases). Germline values: CDR1 SGHAT, CDR2 FQNNGV. The V gene lost 5 bases and the J gene lost 7 bases, with 15 bases spanning the gap. This CDR3 region has 15 residues. The CDR3 DNA reads TGTGCCAGCAGCGGGATGGACAGCAAGAATTCACCCCTCCACTTT. Protein sequence: CASSGMDSKNSPLHF.

The chain links TRBV30 to TRBJ1-1; 7 positions agree with TRBD1. The V segment lost 5 bases and the J segment 0 bases; nucleotides outside the gene matches: 12. CDR3 length equals 16 residues. From germline, CDR1 is GTSNPN and CDR2 SVGIG (reference sequence). The CDR3 spells CAWRLPSGGMNTEAFF. The CDR3 region has the DNA TGTGCCTGGCGATTACCCTCAGGGGGGATGAACACTGAAGCTTTCTTT. Full variable domain (rest looked up from reference TRBV30 and TRBJ1-1): SQTIHQWPATLVQPVGSPLSLECTVEGTSNPNLYWYRQAAGRGLQLLFYSVGIGQISSEVPQNLSASRPQDRQFILSSKKLLLSDSGFYLCAWRLPSGGMNTEAFFGQGTRLTVV.